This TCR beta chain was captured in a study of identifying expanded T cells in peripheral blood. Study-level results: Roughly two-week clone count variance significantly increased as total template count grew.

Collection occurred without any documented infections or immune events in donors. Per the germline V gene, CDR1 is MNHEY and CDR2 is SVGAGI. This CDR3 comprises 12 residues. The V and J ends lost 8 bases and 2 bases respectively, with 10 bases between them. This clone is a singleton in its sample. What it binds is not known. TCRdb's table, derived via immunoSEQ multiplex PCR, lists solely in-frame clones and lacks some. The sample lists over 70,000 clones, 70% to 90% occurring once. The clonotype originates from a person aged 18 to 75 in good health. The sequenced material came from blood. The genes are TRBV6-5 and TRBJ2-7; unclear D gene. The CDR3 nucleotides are TGTGCCAGCGCACTCGATACCTACGAGCAGTACTTC. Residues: CASALDTYEQYF.